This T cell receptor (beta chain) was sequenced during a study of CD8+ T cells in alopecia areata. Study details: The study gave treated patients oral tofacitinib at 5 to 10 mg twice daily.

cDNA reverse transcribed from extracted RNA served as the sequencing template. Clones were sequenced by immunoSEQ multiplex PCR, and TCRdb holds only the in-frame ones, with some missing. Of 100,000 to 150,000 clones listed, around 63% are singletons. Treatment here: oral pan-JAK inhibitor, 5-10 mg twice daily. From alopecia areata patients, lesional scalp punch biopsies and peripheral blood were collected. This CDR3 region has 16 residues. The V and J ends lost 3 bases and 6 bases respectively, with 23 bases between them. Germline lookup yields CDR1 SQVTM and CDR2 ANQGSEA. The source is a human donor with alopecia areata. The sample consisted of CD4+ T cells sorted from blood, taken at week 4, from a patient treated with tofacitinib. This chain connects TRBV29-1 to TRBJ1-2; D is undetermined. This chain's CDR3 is CSVESGGRTPSDGYTF. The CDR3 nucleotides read TGCAGCGTTGAGTCAGGAGGTCGGACCCCCTCGGATGGCTACACCTTC. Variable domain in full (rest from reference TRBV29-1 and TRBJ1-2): SAVISQKPSRDICQRGTSLTIQCQVDSQVTMMFWYRQQPGQSLTLIATANQGSEATYESGFVIDKFPISRPNLTFSTLTVSNMSPEDSSIYLCSVESGGRTPSDGYTFGSGTRLTVV.